Each of the 23 T cell receptor beta chains below was sequenced from the same sample in a study of CD8 T cells in ankylosing spondylitis. Their recognized antigens are unknown. Using its own MiXCR run on the 5' RACE reads, TCRdb lists one record per CDR3 protein. The table lists approximately 440,000 distinct CDR3 sequences, more than 15% of them singletons. Study-level findings and limits: A TCR beta motif of roughly 8 highly homologous variants seemed to mark ankylosing spondylitis blood.

Material: blood, either unsorted or a sorted T cell fraction (not recorded which). These receptors were obtained from a male donor with ankylosing spondylitis.

The chain has TRBV4-1 and TRBJ1-1; D gene ambiguous. Trimming cost V 0 bases and J 0 bases, with 8 bases left between them. The germline V gene has CDR1 MGHRA and CDR2 YSYEKL. This CDR3 comprises 15 residues. Here the CDR3 DNA reads TGCGCCAGCAGCCAAGAAATAGCAGTGAACACTGAAGCTTTCTTT. This codes for CASSQEIAVNTEAFF.

Only a few counts were recorded for this clonotype. This rearrangement joins TRBV12-3 or TRBV12-4 to TRBJ1-6; TRBD1 agrees at 8 bases. J was trimmed by 7 bases and V by 5 bases; bases with no gene match: 4. The CDR3 is made up of 14 amino acids. CDR3 region: CASSHRDRNSPLHF. DNA of the CDR3: TGTGCCAGCAGTCACCGGGACAGGAATTCACCCCTCCACTTT.

In this sample, this clonotype turned up a few times. The genes are TRBV12-3 or TRBV12-4 and TRBJ2-7; D might be TRBD2 (6 bases). CDR3 size: 14 residues. V was cut by 4 bases and J by 4 bases, with 14 bases left in between. CDR3 amino acids: CASSSGTHPYEQYF. CDR3 bases: TGTGCCAGCAGTTCGGGGACTCACCCTTACGAGCAGTACTTC.

This clonotype was detected only a few times. The rearrangement uses TRBV7-2 and TRBJ1-2; perhaps TRBD1 as D (5 bases). The CDR3 has 13 residues. CDR1 and CDR2 (germline): SGHTA, FQGNSA. The V and J ends lost 1 base and 6 bases respectively, with 9 bases between them. CDR3 in amino acids: CASSLGWGDGYTF. The DNA for the CDR3 is TGTGCCAGCAGCTTAGGATGGGGGGATGGCTACACCTTC. The variable domain in full, with the rest retrieved from reference TRBV7-2 and TRBJ1-2, is GAGVSQSPSNKVTEKGKDVELRCDPISGHTALYWYRQSLGQGLEFLIYFQGNSAPDKSGLPSDRFSAERTGGSVSTLTIQRTQQEDSAVYLCASSLGWGDGYTFGSGTRLTVV.

In this sample, this clonotype turned up a few times. V usage is TRBV6-1 and J usage is TRBJ1-4; 7 bases are a match to TRBD1. Trimming took 4 bases from V and 7 from J; bases not matched to a gene: 15. CDR3 length: 17 residues. In germline, CDR1 is MNHNS, CDR2 SASEGT. The CDR3 DNA follows: TGTGCCAGCAGTGGGACAGGTTTTTTGGGTTTGGGTGAAAAACTGTTTTTT. It codes for CASSGTGFLGLGEKLFF.

The rearrangement joins TRBV27 to TRBJ2-5; 12 bases are shared with TRBD2. The CDR3 covers 18 residues. Germline V gene sequence: CDR1 MNHEY, CDR2 SMNVEV (reference sequence). Trimming removed 4 bases from V and 5 bases from J; junction bases left unmatched: 14. The CDR3, as DNA: TGTGCCAGCAGTTCCGCGCGGACTAGCGGGAAGAATATGGAGACCCAGTACTTC. Translation gives CASSSARTSGKNMETQYF.

The chain has TRBV29-1 and TRBJ2-3; 9 bases align to TRBD2. The CDR3 has 13 amino acids. Germline V gene lookup returns CDR1 SQVTM and CDR2 ANQGSEA. J was trimmed by 1 base and V by 7 bases; bases with no gene match: 3. CDR3 sequence (DNA): TGCAGCGCTGCGGGGGGGGGCACAGATACGCAGTATTTT. This codes for CSAAGGGTDTQYF.

This clonotype showed up just a few times. The chain has TRBV20-1 and TRBJ2-7; a possible D gene is TRBD1 (6 bases). The CDR3 runs to 12 residues. The ends were cut back, 5 bases at V and 3 bases at J, with 11 bases in the middle. CDR1 and CDR2 from the germline V gene are DFQATT and SNEGSKA (reference sequence). The CDR3 sequence is CSAGPRGYEQYF. For the CDR3, the DNA is TGCAGTGCTGGCCCCAGGGGCTACGAGCAGTACTTC.

In its sample, this clonotype was seen a few times. This chain links TRBV20-1 with TRBJ2-7; D is undetermined. V was trimmed by 1 base and J by 2 bases, leaving 6 bases between them. CDR1 and CDR2 from the germline V gene are DFQATT and SNEGSKA (reference sequence). This CDR3 is 12 amino acids long. CDR3 sequence: CSARGLAYEQYF. CDR3 DNA: TGCAGTGCTAGAGGGCTGGCCTACGAGCAGTACTTC.

This clonotype was detected a few times. The CDR3 sequence: CASSLGPRNTEAFF. The CDR3 DNA reads TGTGCCAGCAGCTTAGGACCCCGGAACACTGAAGCTTTCTTT. This chain uses TRBV7-2 with TRBJ1-1; D unresolved. CDR1 is SGHTA and CDR2 is FQGNSA in the germline V gene. V lost 1 base and J lost 1, with 7 bases in between. The CDR3 runs to 14 residues.

The chain links TRBV6-6 to TRBJ2-5; D unresolved. Germline-derived CDR1 and CDR2 are MNHNY and SVGAGI (reference sequence). The V end was cut by 2 bases, the J end by 5 bases, with 3 bases between. The CDR3 loop spans 11 amino acids. The CDR3 DNA sequence: TGTGCCAGCAGTTACAAGGAGACCCAGTACTTC. Its protein product is CASSYKETQYF.

This clonotype has only a few counts. This chain joins TRBV3-1 and TRBJ2-1; no reliable D call. The CDR3 spans 15 residues. CDR1 LGHDT and CDR2 YNNKEL come from the germline V gene (reference sequence). With 4 bases removed from V and 0 bases from J, the gap between germline ends came to 10 bases. For the CDR3, the DNA is TGTGCCAGCAGCCCGACGGCAACCTCCTACAATGAGCAGTTCTTC. It yields the protein CASSPTATSYNEQFF.

This sequence joins TRBV5-1 and TRBJ1-2; no reliable D call. The CDR3 extends over 13 amino acids. V lost 6 bases and J lost 2, with 11 bases in between. Germline CDR1 is SGHRS and CDR2 is YFSETQ. The CDR3 coding sequence is TGCGCCAGCAAGGAGGGTGAAAACTATGGCTACACCTTC. Amino acid sequence: CASKEGENYGYTF.

Ten or more counts support this clonotype. V is TRBV4-1 and J is TRBJ1-5; 8 positions agree with TRBD1. With V trimmed by 1 base and J by 6 bases, 5 bases remained unmatched. The CDR3 has 15 amino acids. Germline V gives CDR1 MGHRA, CDR2 YSYEKL. The CDR3 sequence: CASSQGGQGGQPQHF. The CDR3, as DNA: TGCGCCAGCAGCCAAGGAGGACAGGGTGGTCAGCCCCAGCATTTT.

V is TRBV7-8 and J is TRBJ2-1; no clear D. Germline V lookup: CDR1 SGHVS, CDR2 FQNEAQ. This CDR3 spans 14 amino acids. Trimming took 5 bases from V and 3 from J, leaving 11 bases between them. CDR3: CASSPGLDYNEQFF. In DNA, the CDR3 is TGTGCCAGCAGCCCAGGATTAGACTACAATGAGCAGTTCTTC.

In this sample, this clonotype turned up a few times. The chain is built from TRBV9 and TRBJ2-7, with no clear D. The ends were cut back, 0 bases at V and 6 bases at J, with 13 bases in the middle. The CDR3 runs 14 residues. From germline, CDR1 is SGDLS and CDR2 YYNGEE. The CDR3, as DNA: TGTGCCAGCAGCGTAGTTGCGTCTTCCGTCGAGCAGTACTTC. It specifies CASSVVASSVEQYF.

This clonotype was detected ten times or more. The chain employs TRBV12-3 or TRBV12-4 and TRBJ2-2; TRBD2 aligns across 13 bases. V gave up 5 bases and J gave up 6 bases; unmatched junction bases: 3. The CDR3 sequence is 15 residues long. The CDR3 region has the DNA TGTGCCAGCAGTGGGACTAGCGGGATCGCCGGGGAGCTGTTTTTT. This sequence encodes CASSGTSGIAGELFF.

The chain combines TRBV24-1 with TRBJ2-5; the D gene is possibly TRBD2 (6 bases). Per the germline V gene, CDR1 is KGHDR and CDR2 is SFDVKD. Trimming stripped 3 bases from V and 9 bases from J, with 19 bases between. The CDR3 sequence is 15 residues long. Here the CDR3 DNA reads TGTGCCACCAGTGATCCGGGGGACGGGCGAGGGGCCCAGTACTTC. It is translated as CATSDPGDGRGAQYF.

In its sample, this clonotype was seen many times. The V gene is TRBV29-1, the J gene TRBJ2-2; 7 bases are shared with TRBD1. V lost 6 bases to trimming and J lost 4 bases; unmatched junction nucleotides: 5. There are 13 residues in the CDR3. CDR1 SQVTM and CDR2 ANQGSEA come from the germline V gene. CDR3 loop: CSVAGTATGELFF. CDR3 in DNA: TGCAGCGTCGCCGGGACAGCCACCGGGGAGCTGTTTTTT.

V gene TRBV27 combines with J gene TRBJ1-6; no definite D call. This CDR3 spans 12 amino acids. Trimming removed 6 bases at V and 7 bases at J, with 7 bases between. The V gene's germline CDR1 is MNHEY and CDR2 SMNVEV (reference sequence). The chain's CDR3 is CASRELNSPLHF. In nucleotides, the CDR3 is TGTGCCAGCAGGGAGTTGAATTCACCCCTCCACTTT.

The chain uses TRBV24-1 and TRBJ2-1; TRBD2 matches at 8 bases. V gave up 5 bases and J gave up 6 bases; unmatched junction bases: 14. There are 17 residues in the CDR3. Germline V gene data show CDR1 as KGHDR and CDR2 as SFDVKD. The CDR3 DNA reads TGTGCCACCAGTGGTTCCCTCGGGAGGGCCTTGGGCAATGAGCAGTTCTTC. It translates to CATSGSLGRALGNEQFF.

The sample holds a few counts of this clonotype. The V gene is TRBV5-1, the J gene TRBJ2-7; tentatively, D is TRBD1 (6 bases). The ends were cut back, 2 bases at V and 0 bases at J, with 12 bases in the middle. The CDR3 spans 15 residues. Germline loops: CDR1 SGHRS, CDR2 YFSETQ. Here the CDR3 reads CASSLQTGDSYEQYF. DNA of the CDR3: TGCGCCAGCAGCTTACAGACAGGAGACTCCTACGAGCAGTACTTC.

The V and J genes are TRBV15 and TRBJ2-1, with TRBD1 identical over 7 bases. Germline V CDR1 and CDR2: LNHNV, YYDKDF (reference sequence). This CDR3 is built from 14 residues. Losses at the gene ends were 6 bases for V and 6 bases for J; bases not matched to a gene: 8. Here the CDR3 DNA reads TGTGCCACCAGGCTAGGGGGCACTTTCAATGAGCAGTTCTTC. Its protein is CATRLGGTFNEQFF.